A selection of T cell receptor beta chains follows, all from one sample in a study of blood T cell repertoires in COVID-19. Assay used: immunoSEQ multiplex PCR; TCRdb lists only in-frame clones, some missing. The data contain 50,000 to 70,000 clones, roughly 84% of them singletons. Sequenced sample: peripheral blood. The receptors shown here come from a man between 65 and 85 years old with active COVID-19. Both conserved end residues are trimmed from each CDR3. Each record gives: D gene, clone size, V gene, J gene, CDR3 protein. D genes are given only for firm matches. Where a row states a size, it is once, few, many or the class of an expanded clone; other rows omit it.

d_gene: .; abundance: .; v_gene: TRBV18; j_gene: TRBJ1-2; CDR3aa: ASSPRWGDGYT
d_gene: TRBD1; abundance: once; v_gene: TRBV6-5; j_gene: TRBJ1-5; CDR3aa: ASYGKTGINQPQH
d_gene: TRBD2; abundance: .; v_gene: TRBV7-9; j_gene: TRBJ2-1; CDR3aa: ASSLRTSAYNEQF
d_gene: .; abundance: .; v_gene: TRBV4-3; j_gene: TRBJ2-3; CDR3aa: ASSRAGHRSTDTQY
d_gene: TRBD2; abundance: few; v_gene: TRBV29-1; j_gene: TRBJ2-1; CDR3aa: SGGLAGVVSNEQF
d_gene: TRBD1; abundance: .; v_gene: TRBV14; j_gene: TRBJ2-7; CDR3aa: ASSQAYRDRAYEQY
d_gene: .; abundance: .; v_gene: TRBV6-6; j_gene: TRBJ1-3; CDR3aa: ASSSRGGASGNTIY
d_gene: TRBD1; abundance: .; v_gene: TRBV27; j_gene: TRBJ2-7; CDR3aa: ASSDTGTGIHEQY
d_gene: TRBD2; abundance: .; v_gene: TRBV7-9; j_gene: TRBJ2-5; CDR3aa: ASSQRGAETQY
d_gene: TRBD2; abundance: .; v_gene: TRBV7-2; j_gene: TRBJ2-7; CDR3aa: ASSAEREKFHEQY
d_gene: .; abundance: .; v_gene: TRBV30; j_gene: TRBJ1-5; CDR3aa: AWRGHSNQPQH
d_gene: TRBD1; abundance: .; v_gene: TRBV19; j_gene: TRBJ1-2; CDR3aa: ASSSTGTFYGYT
d_gene: TRBD2; abundance: .; v_gene: TRBV7-8; j_gene: TRBJ2-7; CDR3aa: ASSPRAGGEY
d_gene: .; abundance: .; v_gene: TRBV9; j_gene: TRBJ1-2; CDR3aa: ASSPRTKNYGYT
d_gene: .; abundance: .; v_gene: TRBV5-1; j_gene: TRBJ2-3; CDR3aa: ASALGAGWSTDTQY
d_gene: TRBD1; abundance: .; v_gene: TRBV7-9; j_gene: TRBJ2-7; CDR3aa: ASSTNRGAPYEQY
d_gene: TRBD1; abundance: .; v_gene: TRBV5-4; j_gene: TRBJ1-4; CDR3aa: ASSSGTGGEKLF
d_gene: .; abundance: once; v_gene: TRBV5-1; j_gene: TRBJ2-5; CDR3aa: ASAPRARETQY
d_gene: .; abundance: .; v_gene: TRBV5-1; j_gene: TRBJ1-4; CDR3aa: ASSRTERDEKLF
d_gene: TRBD2; abundance: once; v_gene: TRBV29-1; j_gene: TRBJ2-3; CDR3aa: SAYSGRAGDTQY
d_gene: TRBD2; abundance: .; v_gene: TRBV13; j_gene: TRBJ2-1; CDR3aa: ASSETSGRSNSYNEQF
d_gene: TRBD1; abundance: .; v_gene: TRBV28; j_gene: TRBJ2-7; CDR3aa: ASSLAGQGAYEQY
d_gene: TRBD2; abundance: .; v_gene: TRBV11-1; j_gene: TRBJ2-7; CDR3aa: ASSYGLAGSYEQY
d_gene: .; abundance: .; v_gene: TRBV9; j_gene: TRBJ2-7; CDR3aa: ASSVGQGGAAYEQY
d_gene: TRBD1; abundance: .; v_gene: TRBV30; j_gene: TRBJ1-5; CDR3aa: AWSPTGGNQPQH
d_gene: TRBD1; abundance: .; v_gene: TRBV4-1; j_gene: TRBJ1-2; CDR3aa: ASSRNIGQDLYGYT
d_gene: .; abundance: .; v_gene: TRBV7-2; j_gene: TRBJ2-2; CDR3aa: ASSPESNGELF
d_gene: TRBD2; abundance: .; v_gene: TRBV5-1; j_gene: TRBJ2-2; CDR3aa: ARGDPRAKREASEITGELF
d_gene: .; abundance: .; v_gene: TRBV5-1; j_gene: TRBJ2-2; CDR3aa: ASSTQTGRTGELF
d_gene: .; abundance: .; v_gene: TRBV6-5; j_gene: TRBJ1-2; CDR3aa: ASSQAGGYT
d_gene: TRBD2; abundance: .; v_gene: TRBV7-2; j_gene: TRBJ2-7; CDR3aa: ASSPGLAGGEQY
d_gene: TRBD2; abundance: .; v_gene: TRBV25-1; j_gene: TRBJ2-7; CDR3aa: ASSDPGRAYEQY
d_gene: .; abundance: .; v_gene: TRBV6-2/TRBV6-3; j_gene: TRBJ1-4; CDR3aa: ASSDEQGRRGEKLF
d_gene: .; abundance: .; v_gene: TRBV5-1; j_gene: TRBJ2-5; CDR3aa: ASSLSGTDGETQY
d_gene: .; abundance: .; v_gene: TRBV28; j_gene: TRBJ2-1; CDR3aa: ASSLEGVYNEQF
d_gene: TRBD2; abundance: once; v_gene: TRBV7-2; j_gene: TRBJ2-5; CDR3aa: ASSLAGRGRGLAGGQETQY
d_gene: .; abundance: .; v_gene: TRBV28; j_gene: TRBJ1-4; CDR3aa: ASTPGNNEKLF
d_gene: .; abundance: .; v_gene: TRBV10-3; j_gene: TRBJ1-5; CDR3aa: AISDREDQPQH
d_gene: TRBD2; abundance: .; v_gene: TRBV4-3; j_gene: TRBJ2-1; CDR3aa: ASSQEAGLAGETYNEQF
d_gene: .; abundance: once; v_gene: TRBV30; j_gene: TRBJ1-2; CDR3aa: AWSVPGSHGYT
d_gene: .; abundance: .; v_gene: TRBV19; j_gene: TRBJ2-5; CDR3aa: ASSMSTSETQY
d_gene: .; abundance: .; v_gene: TRBV7-3; j_gene: TRBJ2-6; CDR3aa: ASSLVASGANVLT
d_gene: TRBD1; abundance: once; v_gene: TRBV11-2; j_gene: TRBJ2-2; CDR3aa: ASIRQGAGTINTGELF
d_gene: TRBD2; abundance: few; v_gene: TRBV7-6; j_gene: TRBJ2-3; CDR3aa: ASSPAVAGGTDTQY
d_gene: .; abundance: .; v_gene: TRBV25-1; j_gene: TRBJ2-1; CDR3aa: ASSALRQGGYNEQF
d_gene: TRBD1; abundance: .; v_gene: TRBV15; j_gene: TRBJ1-1; CDR3aa: ATSTRTGDRAF
d_gene: TRBD1; abundance: .; v_gene: TRBV7-2; j_gene: TRBJ1-5; CDR3aa: ASSPGQGMGSNQPQH
d_gene: .; abundance: .; v_gene: TRBV30; j_gene: TRBJ2-3; CDR3aa: AWKGGRSTDTQY
d_gene: TRBD2; abundance: .; v_gene: TRBV18; j_gene: TRBJ2-2; CDR3aa: ASSPPGLAGGAGELF
d_gene: .; abundance: .; v_gene: TRBV3-1/TRBV3-2; j_gene: TRBJ2-4; CDR3aa: ASSQEGWRATNIQY